This is a list of T cell receptor beta chains from one sample in a study of early stage breast cancer tumors. Clones were sequenced by immunoSEQ multiplex PCR, and TCRdb holds only the in-frame ones, with some missing. The sample has 25,000 to 30,000 clones, about 70% seen once. The sequenced sample consisted of blood. These receptors originate from a person between 50 and 60 years old with breast cancer. The CDR3 runs from the conserved cysteine through the conserved F or W. The order of the fields is CDR3 DNA, CDR3 protein, clone size, D gene, V gene, J gene. D genes are given only for firm matches. Clone size is shown for a subset of rows, as once, few, many or a class of expanded clone.

CDR3nt: TGTGCCAGCAGTTTACGACTAAACACCGGGGAGCTGTTTTTT
CDR3aa: CASSLRLNTGELFF
abundance: -
d_gene: -
v_gene: TRBV27
j_gene: TRBJ2-2

CDR3nt: TGTGCCATCAGGGAGACAGGGCGGGACACTGAAGCTTTCTTT
CDR3aa: CAIRETGRDTEAFF
abundance: -
d_gene: TRBD1
v_gene: TRBV10-3
j_gene: TRBJ1-1

CDR3nt: TGTGCCAGCAGCGTAGATTGGAACACTGAAGCTTTCTTT
CDR3aa: CASSVDWNTEAFF
abundance: -
d_gene: -
v_gene: TRBV7-2
j_gene: TRBJ1-1

CDR3nt: TGTGCCAGCAGCCAAGAAAGGAGGCAGGTTAGCAATCAGCCCCAGCATTTT
CDR3aa: CASSQERRQVSNQPQHF
abundance: -
d_gene: -
v_gene: TRBV4-2
j_gene: TRBJ1-5

CDR3nt: TGTGCCACCAGCCCAGGAGACTCCCGTCGAGTTAACTATGGCTACACCTTC
CDR3aa: CATSPGDSRRVNYGYTF
abundance: -
d_gene: -
v_gene: TRBV15
j_gene: TRBJ1-2

CDR3nt: TGTGCCAGCAGTTTAGGAGGGGGGCTTTCTGAAGCTTTCTTT
CDR3aa: CASSLGGGLSEAFF
abundance: -
d_gene: -
v_gene: TRBV27
j_gene: TRBJ1-1

CDR3nt: TGCAGCGTAAAGGATATGAACACTGAAGCTTTCTTT
CDR3aa: CSVKDMNTEAFF
abundance: -
d_gene: -
v_gene: TRBV29-1
j_gene: TRBJ1-1

CDR3nt: TGTGCCACCAGCAGCCGGACTAGCGGGAGCCGGGACATTCAGTACTTC
CDR3aa: CATSSRTSGSRDIQYF
abundance: -
d_gene: TRBD2
v_gene: TRBV15
j_gene: TRBJ2-4

CDR3nt: TGTGCCAGTAGTATTAAAGTACGGGGTAATCAGCCCCAGCATTTT
CDR3aa: CASSIKVRGNQPQHF
abundance: -
d_gene: -
v_gene: TRBV19
j_gene: TRBJ1-5

CDR3nt: TGTGCCAGCTCACCACCCAGTACCGATACTTACAATGAGCAGTTCTTC
CDR3aa: CASSPPSTDTYNEQFF
abundance: once
d_gene: -
v_gene: TRBV18
j_gene: TRBJ2-1

CDR3nt: TGTGCCAGCAGCTTAGGTTCGGGACTAGCGGTGTACGAGCAGTACTTC
CDR3aa: CASSLGSGLAVYEQYF
abundance: -
d_gene: TRBD2
v_gene: TRBV7-2
j_gene: TRBJ2-7

CDR3nt: TGTGCCAGCAGCTTTTCGACAGGCTCCAGCACAGATACGCAGTATTTT
CDR3aa: CASSFSTGSSTDTQYF
abundance: -
d_gene: -
v_gene: TRBV11-2
j_gene: TRBJ2-3

CDR3nt: TGTGCCAGCAGCTATGACAGGGGTCACTACGAGCAGTACTTC
CDR3aa: CASSYDRGHYEQYF
abundance: once
d_gene: TRBD1
v_gene: TRBV5-6
j_gene: TRBJ2-7

CDR3nt: TGCGCCAGCAGCTTGACTCCCGGGACAGGGGGAACTGAAGCTTTCTTT
CDR3aa: CASSLTPGTGGTEAFF
abundance: -
d_gene: TRBD1
v_gene: TRBV5-1
j_gene: TRBJ1-1

CDR3nt: TGTGCCAGTAGTACAGACAGGGAAGAGACCCAGTACTTC
CDR3aa: CASSTDREETQYF
abundance: -
d_gene: TRBD1
v_gene: TRBV19
j_gene: TRBJ2-5

CDR3nt: TGTGCCAGCAGGCTAGCGGGAGCCCCAGATACGCAGTATTTT
CDR3aa: CASRLAGAPDTQYF
abundance: -
d_gene: TRBD2
v_gene: TRBV6-1
j_gene: TRBJ2-3

CDR3nt: TGTGCCAGAAGCCCCGGGACAGGGGGTAGTCAGCCCCAGCATTTT
CDR3aa: CARSPGTGGSQPQHF
abundance: -
d_gene: TRBD1
v_gene: TRBV5-5
j_gene: TRBJ1-5

CDR3nt: TGTGCCAGCAGTCTCAGACTAGCGGGAGGGCTGGGGGGGGAGCTGTTTTTT
CDR3aa: CASSLRLAGGLGGELFF
abundance: -
d_gene: TRBD2
v_gene: TRBV27
j_gene: TRBJ2-2

CDR3nt: TGTGCCAGCTCACCACCCGGCGGGTCCGAGGGGACCGGGGAGCTGTTTTTT
CDR3aa: CASSPPGGSEGTGELFF
abundance: -
d_gene: -
v_gene: TRBV18
j_gene: TRBJ2-2

CDR3nt: TGTGCCAGCAGCCAAGCCGGCTCCCAGGGGACCCAGTACTTC
CDR3aa: CASSQAGSQGTQYF
abundance: few
d_gene: -
v_gene: TRBV14
j_gene: TRBJ2-5

CDR3nt: TGTGCCTGGAGTGTCTCGTGGGGATACGAGCAGTACTTC
CDR3aa: CAWSVSWGYEQYF
abundance: few
d_gene: -
v_gene: TRBV30
j_gene: TRBJ2-7